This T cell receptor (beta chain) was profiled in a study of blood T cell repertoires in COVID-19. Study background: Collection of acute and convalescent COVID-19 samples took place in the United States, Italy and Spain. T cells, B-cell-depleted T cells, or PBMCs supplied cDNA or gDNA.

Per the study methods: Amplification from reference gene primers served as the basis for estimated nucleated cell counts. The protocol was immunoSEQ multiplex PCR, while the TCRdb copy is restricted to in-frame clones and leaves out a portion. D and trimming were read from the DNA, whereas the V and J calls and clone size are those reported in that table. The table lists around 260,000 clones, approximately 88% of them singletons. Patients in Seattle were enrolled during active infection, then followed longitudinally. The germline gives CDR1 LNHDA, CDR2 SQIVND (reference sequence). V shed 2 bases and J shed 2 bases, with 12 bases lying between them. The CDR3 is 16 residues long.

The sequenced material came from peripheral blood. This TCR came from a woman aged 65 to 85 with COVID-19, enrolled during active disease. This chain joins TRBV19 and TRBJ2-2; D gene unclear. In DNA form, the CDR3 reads TGTGCCAGTAGTATACGTAATGGAGCAAACACCGGGGAGCTGTTTTTT. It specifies CASSIRNGANTGELFF. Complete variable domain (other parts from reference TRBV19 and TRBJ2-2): DGGITQSPKYLFRKEGQNVTLSCEQNLNHDAMYWYRQDPGQGLRLIYYSQIVNDFQKGDIAEGYSVSREKKESFPLTVTSAQKNPTAFYLCASSIRNGANTGELFFGEGSRLTVL.